Following are 23 T cell receptor beta chains from one sample sequenced in a study of T cells after yellow fever vaccination. TCRdb independently ran MiXCR on the 5' RACE reads; one entry per CDR3 protein. The table has 250,000 to 400,000 distinct CDR3 sequences, 4.1% seen once. Source: PBMCs, taken 5 days after the yellow fever booster vaccination. The receptor set was obtained from a man younger than 35 who received the YFV17D yellow fever vaccine.

In its sample, this clonotype was seen a few times. V gene TRBV4-1 combines with J gene TRBJ2-1, with TRBD2 as a possible D gene (5 bases). Trimming took off 2 bases at V and 9 bases at J, with 17 bases between the two ends. This CDR3 spans 15 amino acids. Per germline, CDR1 MGHRA and CDR2 YSYEKL. The CDR3 coding sequence is TGCGCCAGCAGCCAACTCCGGTCCTTCGCGGGTGAGCAGTTCTTC. Protein sequence: CASSQLRSFAGEQFF.

This clonotype was observed a handful of times. The J gene is TRBJ2-3, the V gene TRBV3-1; 8 nucleotides line up with TRBD2. Germline V gene data show CDR1 as LGHDT and CDR2 as YNNKEL (reference sequence). This CDR3 has 17 amino acids. V trimming: 1 base; J trimming: 2 bases; junction bases outside the gene matches: 8. CDR3 sequence: CASSQARTSHDTDTQYF. In nucleotides, the CDR3 is TGTGCCAGCAGCCAAGCGAGGACTAGCCACGACACAGATACGCAGTATTTT.

The sample holds a few counts of this clonotype. V is TRBV5-1 and J is TRBJ1-1; TRBD1 aligns across 11 bases. The germline V gene has CDR1 SGHRS and CDR2 YFSETQ. The trim removed 4 bases at V and 1 base at J, leaving 6 bases unmatched. This CDR3 is built from 16 residues. The CDR3 reads CASSPGTGGSNTEAFF. CDR3 DNA sequence: TGCGCCAGCAGCCCCGGGACAGGGGGATCGAACACTGAAGCTTTCTTT.

This clonotype occurred a few times. J is TRBJ2-2 and V is TRBV15, with 9 bases lining up with TRBD1. The CDR3 contains 18 residues. V trimming: 2 bases; J trimming: 5 bases; junction bases outside the gene matches: 12. CDR1 is LNHNV and CDR2 is YYDKDF in the germline V gene (reference sequence). CDR3 sequence: CATSRFVLGQGGTGELFF. The CDR3 DNA is TGTGCCACCAGCAGATTTGTATTGGGACAGGGCGGAACCGGGGAGCTGTTTTTT.

The chain couples TRBV4-3 to TRBJ2-1; either TRBD1 or TRBD2 may fit D (7 bases each). This CDR3 has 15 residues. Germline assignment: CDR1 LGHNA and CDR2 YSLEER. Trimming pared 5 bases from V and 6 bases from J, leaving 17 bases between. The CDR3 sequence is CASSGRDSGVNEQFF. In DNA, the CDR3 is TGCGCCAGCAGCGGCCGGGACAGCGGGGTCAATGAGCAGTTCTTC.

This clonotype was counted at least ten times. The chain links TRBV6-2 or TRBV6-3 to TRBJ2-7; D unclear. Germline-derived CDR1 and CDR2 are MNHEY and SVGEGT. V was clipped by 5 bases and J by 8 bases, with 28 bases between them. This CDR3 is 17 amino acids long. The chain's CDR3 is CASSVPPDREVFSQQYV. CDR3 nucleotides: TGTGCCAGCAGTGTCCCTCCGGACCGTGAAGTATTCTCCCAGCAGTACGTC.

This clonotype was seen a few times. The rearrangement links TRBV28 to TRBJ1-4; D remains ambiguous. In germline, CDR1 is MDHEN, CDR2 SYDVKM. This CDR3 contains 15 residues. V shed 5 bases and J shed 4 bases, with 14 bases lying between them. The CDR3 here is CASSRPRGGNEKLFF. As DNA, the CDR3 is TGTGCCAGCAGTCGTCCTCGAGGTGGTAATGAAAAACTGTTTTTT.

This clonotype was detected ten times or more. The V gene is TRBV13, the J gene TRBJ2-5; 12 nucleotides match TRBD2. CDR3 length equals 16 residues. Germline CDR1 reads PRHDT; CDR2 reads FYEKMQ (reference sequence). The ends lost 0 bases at V and 5 bases at J; junction bases unmatched: 4. The CDR3 coding sequence is TGTGCCAGCAGCTTAGGCCTAGCGGGGGGGCTCGAGACCCAGTACTTC. Its protein is CASSLGLAGGLETQYF.

This clonotype was detected ten times or more. The V gene is TRBV5-1, the J gene TRBJ2-5; 9 nucleotides match TRBD2. The CDR3 is made up of 14 amino acids. From germline, CDR1 is SGHRS and CDR2 YFSETQ. J lost 5 bases, V lost 2 bases, and 4 bases had no gene match. CDR3 in DNA: TGCGCCAGCAGCTTACGGACTAGCGTGGAGACCCAGTACTTC. It translates to CASSLRTSVETQYF. Based on the CDR3 plus reference TRBV5-1 and TRBJ2-5, the full variable domain is KAGVTQTPRYLIKTRGQQVTLSCSPISGHRSVSWYQQTPGQGLQFLFEYFSETQRNKGNFPGRFSGRQFSNSRSEMNVSTLELGDSALYLCASSLRTSVETQYFGPGTRLLVL.

This clonotype was counted at least ten times. The rearrangement links TRBV28 to TRBJ2-7, with 11 bases lining up with TRBD1. The length of the CDR3 is 12 residues. V was pared by 8 bases and J by 3 bases, with 0 bases of the junction left unmatched. Per the germline V gene, CDR1 is MDHEN and CDR2 is SYDVKM. The CDR3 nucleotides are TGTGCCAGCGGGACAGGGGGCTACGAGCAGTACGTC. Translating gives CASGTGGYEQYV.

This clonotype was counted many times. The chain has TRBV2 and TRBJ2-2, with a possible D match to TRBD2 (5 bases). Germline V CDR1 and CDR2: SNHLY, FYNNEI. This CDR3 spans 15 amino acids. V lost 8 bases and J lost 0, with 13 bases in between. DNA for the CDR3: TGTGCCAGCGGTTTGAGGGAACCGAACACCGGGGAGCTGTTTTTT. Residues: CASGLREPNTGELFF.

This clonotype has more than one count but fewer than ten. This chain links TRBV7-9 with TRBJ2-7, with D maybe TRBD1 (6 bases). Trimming took 4 bases from V and 7 from J, leaving 8 bases between them. Germline lookup yields CDR1 SEHNR and CDR2 FQNEAQ (reference sequence). The CDR3 is made up of 11 amino acids. In DNA form, the CDR3 reads TGTGCCAGCAGCTCAGGGACAGAGCAGTACGTC. Translating it yields CASSSGTEQYV.

The V gene is TRBV7-9, the J gene TRBJ2-1, with TRBD2 as a possible D gene (7 bases). V lost 5 bases to trimming and J lost 5 bases, with 16 bases between them. CDR1 SEHNR and CDR2 FQNEAQ come from the germline V gene (reference sequence). The CDR3 spans 15 residues. CDR3: CASSLRARGHNEQFF. The CDR3 DNA is TGTGCCAGCAGCCTCCGCGCGCGGGGGCACAATGAGCAGTTCTTC.

This clonotype was observed many times. V gene TRBV6-5 combines with J gene TRBJ2-7; D is uncertain. The CDR3 spans 11 residues. Germline CDR1 and CDR2: MNHEY and SVGAGI. Trimming pared 2 bases from V and 3 bases from J, leaving 2 bases between. CDR3 sequence (DNA): TGTGCCAGCAGTTACAACTACGAGCAGTACTTC. Protein product: CASSYNYEQYF.

This clonotype was seen ten or more times. This chain uses TRBV6-6 with TRBJ2-2; D gene unclear. The ends were cut back, 5 bases at V and 1 base at J, with 8 bases in the middle. This CDR3 contains 14 residues. The germline CDR1 and CDR2 sequences are MNHNY and SVGAGI (reference sequence). CDR3 sequence: CASSPRENTGELFF. In nucleotides, the CDR3 is TGTGCCAGCAGTCCCAGAGAGAACACCGGGGAGCTGTTTTTT.

This clonotype was seen at least ten times. The CDR3 here is CASSYSMGSEQYV. In DNA, the CDR3 is TGTGCCAGCAGTTACTCGATGGGTTCCGAGCAGTACGTC. The gene calls are TRBV6-5 and TRBJ2-7; D is uncertain. CDR1 and CDR2 (germline): MNHEY, SVGAGI. The CDR3 spans 13 residues. V was pared by 0 bases and J by 6 bases, with 9 bases between.

CDR3 nucleotides: TGTGCCAGCAGTTACTCGAGCAGGCGGAACACTGAAGCTTTCTTT. Translation: CASSYSSRRNTEAFF. This rearrangement joins TRBV6-6 to TRBJ1-1; D uncertain. V gave up 0 bases and J gave up 1 base, with 9 bases separating them. CDR1 is MNHNY, CDR2 SVGAGI, per germline (reference sequence). The CDR3 sequence is 15 residues long.

This clonotype was recorded many times. The CDR3 nucleotides are TGCGCCAGCAGCCCCGCGGGGGCCAACGTCCTGACTTTC. Translation gives CASSPAGANVLTF. This chain links TRBV10-1 with TRBJ2-6, with D unclear. This CDR3 spans 13 amino acids. Germline V gene lookup returns CDR1 WNHNN and CDR2 SYGVQD (reference sequence). Between the trimmed V and J ends, which lost 6 bases and 4 bases, there was a span of 7 bases.

This clonotype came up a few times. The J gene is TRBJ2-2, the V gene TRBV2; D possibly corresponds to TRBD2 (6 bases). Trimming removed 3 bases at V and 2 bases at J, with 10 bases between. CDR1 is SNHLY, CDR2 FYNNEI, per germline. The CDR3 covers 15 residues. CDR3 in DNA: TGTGCCAGCAGTGAGGTCGGGGGTAACACCGGGGAGCTGTTTTTT. This sequence encodes CASSEVGGNTGELFF.

The chain carries TRBV4-3 and TRBJ1-6, with D perhaps TRBD1 (6 bases). V was cut by 0 bases and J by 4 bases, with 22 bases left in between. The CDR3 consists of 20 residues. The germline V gene has CDR1 LGHNA and CDR2 YSLEER. The CDR3 loop is CASSQDIGVGGGDYNSPLHF. The CDR3 bases are TGCGCCAGCAGCCAAGATATTGGCGTCGGCGGGGGCGATTATAATTCACCCCTCCACTTT.

V is TRBV7-9 and J is TRBJ2-3; D unclear. This CDR3 contains 16 residues. Deletions cut 1 base from V and 2 bases from J, with 13 bases between. Germline assignment: CDR1 SEHNR and CDR2 FQNEAQ (reference sequence). The CDR3 loop is CASSLGRHSHTDTQYF. Here the CDR3 DNA reads TGTGCCAGCAGCTTAGGGAGACATTCACACACAGATACGCAGTATTTT.

This clonotype has only a few counts. The chain has TRBV4-2 and TRBJ2-7, with 8 bases fitting TRBD1. Losses at the gene ends were 4 bases for V and 4 bases for J; bases not matched to a gene: 9. The CDR3 extends over 15 amino acids. Germline CDR1 LGHNA, CDR2 YNFKEQ. The CDR3 DNA follows: TGTGCCAGCAGCCCCTCTGGGGGACAGGCTTACGAGCAGTACTTC. Residues: CASSPSGGQAYEQYF.

This clonotype occurred many times. The rearrangement links TRBV5-1 to TRBJ2-1; a weak D match, TRBD1 (6 bases). V lost 4 bases and J lost 1, with 18 bases in between. The CDR3 length is 17 residues. Germline-derived CDR1 and CDR2 are SGHRS and YFSETQ. The CDR3: CASSPWVGGTSYNEQFF. In DNA form, the CDR3 reads TGCGCCAGCAGCCCTTGGGTAGGGGGTACGTCCTACAATGAGCAGTTCTTC.